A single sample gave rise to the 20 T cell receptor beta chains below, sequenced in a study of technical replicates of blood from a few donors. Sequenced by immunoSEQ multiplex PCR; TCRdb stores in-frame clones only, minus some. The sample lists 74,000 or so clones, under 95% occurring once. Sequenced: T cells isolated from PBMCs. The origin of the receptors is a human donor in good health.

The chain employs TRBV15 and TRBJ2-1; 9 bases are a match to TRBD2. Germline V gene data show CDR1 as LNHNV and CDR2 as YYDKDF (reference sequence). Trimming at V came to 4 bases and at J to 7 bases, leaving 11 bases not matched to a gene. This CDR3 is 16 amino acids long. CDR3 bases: TGTGCCACCAGCAATAGCGGGAGTCCTCGGTTAAATGAGCAGTTCTTC. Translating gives CATSNSGSPRLNEQFF. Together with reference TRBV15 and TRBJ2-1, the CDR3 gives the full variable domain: DAMVIQNPRYQVTQFGKPVTLSCSQTLNHNVMYWYQQKSSQAPKLLFHYYDKDFNNEADTPDNFQSRRPNTSFCFLDIRSPGLGDTAMYLCATSNSGSPRLNEQFFGPGTRLTVL.

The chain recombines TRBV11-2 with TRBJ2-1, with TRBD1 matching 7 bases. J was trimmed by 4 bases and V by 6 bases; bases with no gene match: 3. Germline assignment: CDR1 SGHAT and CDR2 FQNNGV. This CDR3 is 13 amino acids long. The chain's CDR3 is CASRGTEYNEQFF. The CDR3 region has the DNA TGTGCCAGCAGAGGGACAGAATACAATGAGCAGTTCTTC. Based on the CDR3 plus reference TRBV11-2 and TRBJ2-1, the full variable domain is EAGVAQSPRYKIIEKRQSVAFWCNPISGHATLYWYQQILGQGPKLLIQFQNNGVVDDSQLPKDRFSAERLKGVDSTLKIQPAKLEDSAVYLCASRGTEYNEQFFGPGTRLTVL.

CDR3 in amino acids: CASSATRAGELFF. Here the CDR3 DNA reads TGTGCCAGCAGTGCCACCCGCGCCGGGGAGCTGTTTTTT. The V and J genes are TRBV6-1 and TRBJ2-2, with D unclear. CDR3 length: 13 residues. V lost 4 bases and J lost 6, with 9 bases in between. The V gene's germline CDR1 is MNHNS and CDR2 SASEGT.

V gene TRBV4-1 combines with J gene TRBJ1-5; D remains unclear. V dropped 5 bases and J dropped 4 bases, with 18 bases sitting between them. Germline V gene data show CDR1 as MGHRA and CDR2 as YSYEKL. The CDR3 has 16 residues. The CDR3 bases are TGCGCCAGCAGCGACGAAGGATTAACGGGTAATCAGCCCCAGCATTTT. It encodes CASSDEGLTGNQPQHF.

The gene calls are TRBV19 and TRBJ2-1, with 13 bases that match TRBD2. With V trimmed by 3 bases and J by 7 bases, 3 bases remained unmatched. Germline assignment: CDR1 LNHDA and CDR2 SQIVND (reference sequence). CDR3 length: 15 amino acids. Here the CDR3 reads CASSMTSGGKNEQFF. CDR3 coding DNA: TGTGCCAGTAGTATGACTAGCGGGGGGAAAAATGAGCAGTTCTTC.

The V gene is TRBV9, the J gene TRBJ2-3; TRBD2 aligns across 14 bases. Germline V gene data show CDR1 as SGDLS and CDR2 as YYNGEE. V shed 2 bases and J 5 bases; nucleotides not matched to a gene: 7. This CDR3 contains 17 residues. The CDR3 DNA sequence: TGTGCCAGCAGCGTCGGGACTAGCGGGAGTCTTGGAGATACGCAGTATTTT. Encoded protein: CASSVGTSGSLGDTQYF.

In DNA form, the CDR3 reads TGTGCCAGCACCTATGACAGGGGGAATCAGCCCCAGCATTTT. Translating gives CASTYDRGNQPQHF. V gene TRBV6-1 combines with J gene TRBJ1-5; 9 bases are shared with TRBD1. The CDR3 sequence is 14 residues long. The germline gives CDR1 MNHNS, CDR2 SASEGT. V was clipped by 7 bases and J by 4 bases; unmatched bases: 5.

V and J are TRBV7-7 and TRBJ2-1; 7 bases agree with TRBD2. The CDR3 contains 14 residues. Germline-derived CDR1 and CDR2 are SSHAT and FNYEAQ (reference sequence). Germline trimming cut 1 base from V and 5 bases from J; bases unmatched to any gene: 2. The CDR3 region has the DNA TGTGCCAGCAGCTTAGAGACTAGCAACAATGAGCAGTTCTTC. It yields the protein CASSLETSNNEQFF.

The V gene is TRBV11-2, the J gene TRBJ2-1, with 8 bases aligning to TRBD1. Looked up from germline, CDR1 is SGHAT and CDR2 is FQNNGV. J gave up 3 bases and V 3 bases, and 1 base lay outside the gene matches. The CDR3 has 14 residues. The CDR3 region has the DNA TGTGCCAGCAGCTTCGGACAGGGCTACAATGAGCAGTTCTTC. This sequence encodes CASSFGQGYNEQFF. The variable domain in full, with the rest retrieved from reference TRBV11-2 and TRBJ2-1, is EAGVAQSPRYKIIEKRQSVAFWCNPISGHATLYWYQQILGQGPKLLIQFQNNGVVDDSQLPKDRFSAERLKGVDSTLKIQPAKLEDSAVYLCASSFGQGYNEQFFGPGTRLTVL.

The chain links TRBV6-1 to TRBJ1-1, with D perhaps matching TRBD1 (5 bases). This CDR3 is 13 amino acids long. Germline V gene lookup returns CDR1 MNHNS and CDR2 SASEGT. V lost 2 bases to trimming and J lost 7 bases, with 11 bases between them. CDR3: CASSERGQGEAFF. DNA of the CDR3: TGTGCCAGCAGTGAAAGGGGCCAGGGTGAAGCTTTCTTT.

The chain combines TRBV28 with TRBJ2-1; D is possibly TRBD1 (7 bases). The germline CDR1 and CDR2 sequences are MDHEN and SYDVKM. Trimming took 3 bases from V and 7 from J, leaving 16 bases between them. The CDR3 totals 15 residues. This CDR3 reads CASSFLSTGRNEQFF. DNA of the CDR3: TGTGCCAGCAGTTTCTTATCGACAGGGAGGAATGAGCAGTTCTTC.

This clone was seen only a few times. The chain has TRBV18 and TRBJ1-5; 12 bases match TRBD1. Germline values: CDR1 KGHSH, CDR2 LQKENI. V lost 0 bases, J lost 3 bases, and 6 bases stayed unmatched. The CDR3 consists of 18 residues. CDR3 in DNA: TGTGCCAGCTCACCACCCGGGACAGGGGGCTTATCCAATCAGCCCCAGCATTTT. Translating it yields CASSPPGTGGLSNQPQHF.

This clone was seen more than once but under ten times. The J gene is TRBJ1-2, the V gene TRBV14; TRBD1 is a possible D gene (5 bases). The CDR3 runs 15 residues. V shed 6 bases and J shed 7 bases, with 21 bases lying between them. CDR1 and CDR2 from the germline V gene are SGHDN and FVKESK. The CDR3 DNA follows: TGTGCCAGCAGGACCCCAAGGGGATCTTTTAGTGGCTACACCTTC. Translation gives CASRTPRGSFSGYTF.

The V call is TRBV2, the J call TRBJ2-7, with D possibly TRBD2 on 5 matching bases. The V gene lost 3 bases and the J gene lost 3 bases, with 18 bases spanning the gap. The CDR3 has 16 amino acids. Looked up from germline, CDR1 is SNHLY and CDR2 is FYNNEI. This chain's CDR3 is CASSEPGWGNIYEQYF. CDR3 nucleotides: TGTGCCAGCAGTGAGCCGGGGTGGGGTAACATCTACGAGCAGTACTTC.

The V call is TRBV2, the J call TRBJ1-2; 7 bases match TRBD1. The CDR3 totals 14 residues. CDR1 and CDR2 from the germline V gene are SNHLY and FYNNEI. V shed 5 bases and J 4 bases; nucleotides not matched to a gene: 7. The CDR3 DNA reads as TGTGCCAGCAGTCCGACAGGGAACTTCTATGGCTACACCTTC. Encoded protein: CASSPTGNFYGYTF.

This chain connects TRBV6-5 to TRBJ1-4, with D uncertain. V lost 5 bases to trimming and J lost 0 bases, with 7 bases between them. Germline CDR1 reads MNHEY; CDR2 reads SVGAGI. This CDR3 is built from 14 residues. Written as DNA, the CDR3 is TGTGCCAGCAGTAAGATAGCAACTAATGAAAAACTGTTTTTT. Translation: CASSKIATNEKLFF.

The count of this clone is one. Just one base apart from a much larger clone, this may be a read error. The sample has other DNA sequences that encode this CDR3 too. The CDR3 coding sequence is TGTGCCAGCAGTTCGACAGGGTCAGAGACCCAATACTTC. It yields the protein CASSSTGSETQYF. The chain has TRBV7-9 and TRBJ2-5; the match to TRBD1 covers 7 bases. The length of the CDR3 is 13 residues. CDR1 SEHNR and CDR2 FQNEAQ come from the germline V gene (reference sequence).

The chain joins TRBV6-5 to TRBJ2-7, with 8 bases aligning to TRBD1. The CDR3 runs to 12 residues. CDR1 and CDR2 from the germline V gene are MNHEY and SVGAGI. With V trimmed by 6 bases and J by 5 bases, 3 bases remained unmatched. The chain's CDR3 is CASSPGGNEQYF. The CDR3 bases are TGTGCCAGCAGCCCAGGGGGCAACGAGCAGTACTTC.

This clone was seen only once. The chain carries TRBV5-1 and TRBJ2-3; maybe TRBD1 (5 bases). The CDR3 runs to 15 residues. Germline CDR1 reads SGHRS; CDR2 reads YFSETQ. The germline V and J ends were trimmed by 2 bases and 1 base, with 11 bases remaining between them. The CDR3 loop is CASSLGGAGTDTQYF. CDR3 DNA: TGCGCCAGCAGCTTAGGTGGGGCCGGCACAGATACGCAGTATTTT.

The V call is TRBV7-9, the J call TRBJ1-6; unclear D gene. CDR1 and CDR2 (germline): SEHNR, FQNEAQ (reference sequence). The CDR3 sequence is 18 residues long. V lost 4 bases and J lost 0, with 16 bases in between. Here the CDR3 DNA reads TGTGCCAGCAGCTCAGGATTGACCGAGAGCTCCTATAATTCACCCCTCCACTTT. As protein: CASSSGLTESSYNSPLHF.